A selection of T cell receptor beta chains follows, all from one sample in a study of blood T cell repertoires in COVID-19. Here immunoSEQ multiplex PCR was the method, and the copy in TCRdb shows in-frame clones only, minus some. The sample has around 1,900 clones; 69% are singletons. The source material was peripheral blood. These receptors came from a man in his 70s with active COVID-19. CDR3s include the opening cysteine and the closing phenylalanine or tryptophan. The D gene is left open where the match is weak. Clone size is stated in some rows and not others, as once, few, many or a class when expanded.

CASSSGAGQASNQPQHF | TGTGCCAGTAGTTCCGGAGCGGGACAGGCAAGCAATCAGCCCCAGCATTTT | TRBJ1-5 | . | TRBV19 | TRBD1
CASSGTGAEQYF | TGTGCCAGCAGCGGCACAGGGGCCGAGCAGTACTTC | TRBJ2-7 | . | TRBV9 | TRBD1
CASSPQEPESYSPLHF | TGTGCCAGTAGTCCCCAGGAACCGGAAAGTTATTCACCCCTCCACTTT | TRBJ1-6 | . | TRBV19 | .
CASSLGGQGDTEAFF | TGTGCCAGCTCACTCGGGGGACAGGGCGACACTGAAGCTTTCTTT | TRBJ1-1 | . | TRBV18 | TRBD1
CASGLPLAGVYEQYF | TGTGCTAGTGGTTTGCCCCTAGCGGGAGTCTACGAGCAGTACTTC | TRBJ2-7 | . | TRBV12-5 | TRBD2
CSVLTGTGIGSEQFF | TGCAGCGTTTTAACCGGGACAGGCATCGGTAGTGAGCAGTTCTTC | TRBJ2-1 | medium-sized | TRBV29-1 | TRBD1